A single sample gave rise to the 10 T cell receptor beta chains below, sequenced in a study of blood T cell repertoires in COVID-19. The data were produced by immunoSEQ multiplex PCR, yet TCRdb's version contains in-frame clones alone and is incomplete. This sample has tens of thousands of clones, with more than 70% found just once. The sequenced sample consisted of peripheral blood. Receptor source: a man between 65 and 85 years old with active COVID-19.

CDR3 bases: TGTGCCAGCAGCTTAATACCTATGGGACAGGGAACTGAAGCTTTCTTT. Translated: CASSLIPMGQGTEAFF. The genes are TRBV7-3 and TRBJ1-1, with TRBD1 identical over 9 bases. Germline assignment: CDR1 SGHTA and CDR2 FQGTGA. V lost 1 base and J lost 5; bases outside the gene matches: 8. This CDR3 spans 16 amino acids.

V gene TRBV24-1 combines with J gene TRBJ2-3; 12 nucleotides align to TRBD1. Germline-derived CDR1 and CDR2 are KGHDR and SFDVKD. The CDR3 runs to 16 residues. The trim removed 2 bases at V and 4 bases at J, leaving 3 bases unmatched. DNA for the CDR3: TGTGCCACCAGTGATTCGGGACAGGGGGCCGCAGATACGCAGTATTTT. The encoded protein is CATSDSGQGAADTQYF.

The CDR3 is CAIKADTNNEKLFF. CDR3 DNA: TGTGCCATCAAGGCGGACACGAATAATGAAAAACTGTTTTTT. The gene calls are TRBV10-3 and TRBJ1-4, with D maybe TRBD1 (5 bases). The germline V gene has CDR1 ENHRY and CDR2 SYGVKD. V lost 7 bases, J lost 4 bases, and 13 bases lay in between. There are 14 residues in the CDR3.

V is TRBV7-9 and J is TRBJ2-2; 10 positions agree with TRBD1. The germline V gene has CDR1 SEHNR and CDR2 FQNEAQ (reference sequence). The CDR3 has 17 residues. V dropped 6 bases and J dropped 5; count of bases not matched to a gene: 12. The DNA for the CDR3 is TGTGCCAGCAGACCGAACCGGGACAGGGGATATACCGGGGAGCTGTTTTTT. Amino acid sequence: CASRPNRDRGYTGELFF.

The CDR3 nucleotides are TGTGCCAGCAGCCGACAGGACCAGAACTACGAGCAGTACTTC. Translated, it gives CASSRQDQNYEQYF. V is TRBV13 and J is TRBJ2-7, with a possible D match to TRBD1 (6 bases). The CDR3 spans 14 residues. Germline CDR1 and CDR2: PRHDT and FYEKMQ (reference sequence). With 5 bases removed from V and 3 bases from J, the gap between germline ends came to 14 bases.

The genes are TRBV21-1 and TRBJ2-6; TRBD1 reflects the table's D call only, with no check against the DNA. TRBV21-1 is deemed a pseudogene. The CDR3 runs 16 residues. CDR3 DNA: TGTGCCAGCAGCAGTTGGGGCAGCTCTGGGGCCAACGTCCTGACTTTC. It specifies CASSSWGSSGANVLTF.

The V call is TRBV18, the J call TRBJ2-3; 7 nucleotides line up with TRBD2. The germline V gene encodes CDR1 KGHSH and CDR2 LQKENI. This CDR3 has 12 residues. With 6 bases clipped from V and 5 bases from J, the junction kept 2 bases outside the gene matches. The CDR3 coding sequence is TGTGCCAGCTCGCCTAGCGGAGATACGCAGTATTTT. This sequence encodes CASSPSGDTQYF.

This chain links TRBV4-2 with TRBJ2-3; the D gene is possibly TRBD1 (5 bases). The germline V gene has CDR1 LGHNA and CDR2 YNFKEQ. The ends were cut back, 0 bases at V and 5 bases at J, with 15 bases in the middle. The length of the CDR3 is 16 residues. The CDR3 DNA reads TGTGCCAGCAGCCAAGATGGATGGGGCTCTAAAGATACGCAGTATTTT. This encodes CASSQDGWGSKDTQYF.

This clone was seen more than once but under ten times. V usage is TRBV6-2 or TRBV6-3 and J usage is TRBJ1-2; D possibly corresponds to TRBD1 (5 bases). In germline, CDR1 is MNHEY, CDR2 SVGEGT. This CDR3 is built from 14 residues. Trimming pared 3 bases from V and 2 bases from J, leaving 10 bases between. The CDR3 DNA follows: TGTGCCAGCAGTTATAACACAGGAAACTATGGCTACACCTTC. Translation: CASSYNTGNYGYTF.

The CDR3 bases are TGTGCCAGCAGCTTACAACAGGGGCCGCAAGAGACCCAGTACTTC. Protein sequence: CASSLQQGPQETQYF. The chain links TRBV5-4 to TRBJ2-5, with 7 bases lining up with TRBD1. CDR3 length: 15 residues. The V gene end was trimmed by 2 bases and the J gene end by 2 bases; junction bases not matched to a gene: 6. CDR1 and CDR2 from the germline V gene are SGHNT and YYREEE (reference sequence).